Each of the 14 T cell receptor beta chains below was sequenced from the same sample in a study of cytomegalovirus exposure and HLA in healthy donors. Primers: 60 Vbeta forward and 13 Jbeta reverse. Data came from immunoSEQ multiplex PCR; TCRdb stores just in-frame clones and leaves some out. The sample consists of 70,000 to 95,000 clones, approximately 65% of them appearing once. The sequenced sample was PBMCs. The receptors stem from a woman in her twenties or thirties in good health and CMV-seropositive.

In the case of this clone: Relative to the germline gene, one junction end is altered; a read error may explain this. The chain is built from TRBV7-9 and TRBJ1-3; 9 bases line up with TRBD1. Germline CDR1 is SEHNR and CDR2 is FQNEAQ (reference sequence). CDR3 length: 14 residues. The CDR3 nucleotides read TGTTCCAGCGACAGGGGGGACTCTGGAAACACCATATATTTT. Its translation is CSSDRGDSGNTIYF. The full variable domain, in which reference TRBV7-9 and TRBJ1-3 provide the parts outside the CDR3, is DTGVSQNPRHKITKRGQNVTFRCDPISEHNRLYWYRQTLGQGPEFLTYFQNEAQLEKSRLLSDRFSAERPKGSFSTLEIQRTEQGDSAMYLCSSDRGDSGNTIYFGEGSWLTVV.

This chain uses TRBV7-2 with TRBJ2-7, with D maybe TRBD2 (6 bases). The CDR3 sequence is 15 residues long. Trimming took 4 bases from V and 0 from J, leaving 13 bases between them. The germline gives CDR1 SGHTA, CDR2 FQGNSA. The CDR3 sequence: CASSSGELTSYEQYF. CDR3 nucleotide sequence: TGTGCCAGCAGCTCGGGGGAGCTTACCTCCTACGAGCAGTACTTC.

The V and J genes are TRBV4-3 and TRBJ1-2, with unresolved D. The CDR3 runs to 13 residues. The V and J ends lost 0 bases and 8 bases respectively, with 10 bases between them. Germline-derived CDR1 and CDR2 are LGHNA and YSLEER. Here the CDR3 DNA reads TGCGCCAGCAGCCAAGATCTCGGAGGCGGCTACACCTTC. Translating gives CASSQDLGGGYTF.

In this sample, this clone turned up once. The rearrangement uses TRBV28 and TRBJ1-5; D not certain. The V end lost 6 bases, the J end lost 3 bases, and 6 bases lay between the germline ends. The CDR3 has 12 amino acids. Germline V CDR1 and CDR2: MDHEN, SYDVKM. CDR3 loop: CASSLYNQPQHF. For the CDR3, the DNA is TGTGCCAGCAGCCTTTACAATCAGCCCCAGCATTTT.

The chain is built from TRBV25-1 and TRBJ2-5; 9 positions agree with TRBD1. Gene TRBJ2-7 matches the end of the DNA better, so the J call may be wrong. The CDR3 is made up of 15 amino acids. CDR1 and CDR2 (germline): MGHDK, SYGVNS. CDR3 sequence: CASSVAGQGRYEQYF. The DNA for the CDR3 is TGTGCCAGCAGTGTGGCGGGACAGGGCCGCTACGAGCAGTACTTC.

The chain is built from TRBV5-1 and TRBJ2-7; D may be TRBD2 (5 bases). V was clipped by 7 bases and J by 4 bases, with 30 bases between them. The V gene's germline CDR1 is SGHRS and CDR2 YFSETQ. The CDR3 runs to 18 residues. CDR3 nucleotide sequence: TGCGCCAGCCTCCCCGAGGGCGGATCTACCTCCCTTGTTTACGAGCAGTACTTC. Amino acid sequence: CASLPEGGSTSLVYEQYF. Based on the CDR3 plus reference TRBV5-1 and TRBJ2-7, the full variable domain is KAGVTQTPRYLIKTRGQQVTLSCSPISGHRSVSWYQQTPGQGLQFLFEYFSETQRNKGNFPGRFSGRQFSNSRSEMNVSTLELGDSALYLCASLPEGGSTSLVYEQYFGPGTRLTVT.

This chain links TRBV30 with TRBJ1-1, with TRBD1 as a possible D gene (6 bases). The length of the CDR3 is 12 residues. The V gene's germline CDR1 is GTSNPN and CDR2 SVGIG (reference sequence). V shed 2 bases and J shed 5 bases, with 9 bases lying between them. The CDR3 nucleotides read TGTGCCTGGAGTAACAGGGTAACTGAAGCTTTCTTT. It yields the protein CAWSNRVTEAFF.

In the case of this clone: One end of the junction is discordant with germline, which a read error may explain. The rearrangement links TRBV29-1 to TRBJ2-7; weak D call: TRBD1 (6 bases). Germline CDR1 is SQVTM and CDR2 is ANQGSEA. This CDR3 is built from 12 residues. The chain's CDR3 is CSVESHATGHDF. For the CDR3, the DNA is TGCAGCGTTGAATCCCATGCAACAGGGCACGACTTC.

A few counts support this clone. This sequence joins TRBV6-5 and TRBJ2-1; D might be TRBD2 (7 bases). The V end lost 7 bases, the J end lost 1 base, and 11 bases lay between the germline ends. CDR1 is MNHEY, CDR2 SVGAGI, per germline. The length of the CDR3 is 14 residues. CDR3 sequence: CASKGGTSYNEQFF. The CDR3 nucleotides are TGTGCCAGCAAGGGGGGGACGTCCTACAATGAGCAGTTCTTC.

This CDR3 is CASSYGEGAYGYTF. Written as DNA, the CDR3 is TGTGCCAGCAGTTACGGAGAGGGCGCTTATGGCTACACCTTC. This rearrangement joins TRBV6-6 to TRBJ1-2; no reliable D call. This CDR3 has 14 amino acids. Germline V gene sequence: CDR1 MNHNY, CDR2 SVGAGI (reference sequence). V was clipped by 2 bases and J by 5 bases, with 12 bases between them.

J is TRBJ2-1 and V is TRBV12-2; the table's D call, TRBD2, has no DNA check behind it. TRBV12-2 is assigned pseudogene status. CDR3 length: 14 residues. CDR3 amino acids: CASRLDFTYNEQFF. The CDR3 coding sequence is TGTGCAAGTCGTCTAGACTTTACCTACAATGAGCAGTTCTTC.

The chain couples TRBV7-9 to TRBJ2-1; D not resolved. The CDR3 is made up of 13 amino acids. V was clipped by 5 bases and J by 9 bases, with 14 bases between them. Germline CDR1 is SEHNR and CDR2 is FQNEAQ (reference sequence). DNA for the CDR3: TGTGCCAGCAGCCCTACCTCGGTAGCTGAGCAGTTCTTC. The encoded protein is CASSPTSVAEQFF.

The V call is TRBV7-2, the J call TRBJ2-5; no definite D call. V was shortened by 2 bases and J by 3 bases, with 7 bases between the two germline ends. Germline-derived CDR1 and CDR2 are SGHTA and FQGNSA. The CDR3 extends over 13 amino acids. The CDR3 protein is CASSLLEKETQYF. CDR3 sequence (DNA): TGTGCCAGCAGCTTACTAGAAAAAGAGACCCAGTACTTC.

In this sample, this clone turned up a few times. This chain joins TRBV11-3 and TRBJ2-2; TRBD2 matches 8 bases. This CDR3 comprises 17 residues. Germline loops: CDR1 SGHNT, CDR2 YENEEA. The ends lost 2 bases at V and 4 bases at J; junction bases unmatched: 9. In nucleotides, the CDR3 is TGTGCCAGCAGCTTATCCAGAGTAGCGGGGCCCACCGGGGAGCTGTTTTTT. Amino acid sequence: CASSLSRVAGPTGELFF.